This T cell receptor beta chain was sequenced for a study of T-cell memory formation after mild COVID-19 (dated by TCRdb to 2020 to 2022). Regarding the complete study: Most TCR sequence clusters were specific to one of the two donors. The cohort was made up of two young adult volunteers, one female and one male, who were previously healthy. In a couple of donors, T-cell clones that expanded and contracted after mild COVID-19 were tracked by sequencing TCRalpha and TCRbeta repertoires over time.

The sample was run on an Illumina NovaSeq 6000. TCRalpha and TCRbeta cDNA libraries were constructed by 5'RACE with constant-segment primers, with sample barcodes and unique molecular identifiers being introduced. RNA was extracted from every sample with Trizol reagent. Library amplification was performed in two PCR steps, and a second sample barcode and Illumina TruSeq adapters were introduced in the second step. The libraries were sequenced on an Illumina NovaSeq using 2 x 150 bp paired-end reads. Per the source publication's procedure: With migec v1.2.7, reads were demultiplexed and then collapsed into UMI-guided consensus sequences. With mixcr v2.1.11, UMI consensuses were aligned to TRA and TRB V and J templates and assembled into clonotypes. Clonotypes were classified as expanded or contracted when called significant by both edgeR and NoisET, with noise models trained on biological replicates. edgeR calls used a false discovery rate-adjusted p below 0.01 and a log2 fold-change threshold of 1. PCA with hierarchical clustering of max-normalized trajectories of the 1000 most abundant clonotypes was used as exploratory dynamics analysis. Separately sequenced CD4+ and CD8+ repertoires were used to assign a CD4 or CD8 phenotype to each responding clone. The public reads were reanalyzed by TCRdb: fastp trimming at Q25, MiXCR alignment, in-frame beta chains only. Rows matching on CDR3 protein sequence are summarized as one entry with the most common DNA and genes. In this record, the V and J calls reflect TCRdb's handling and not the investigators' own analysis. Counted in this sample were roughly 300,000 distinct CDR3 sequences; around 8% of them appeared once. The leading ten clones occupy approximately 23% of the sample.

Ficoll-Paque density gradient centrifugation was used to isolate PBMCs. Study-level results and caveats: Whether the second-wave clones peaking on day 37 were SARS-CoV-2 specific was not confirmed. The detection of some responding clones in pre-infection memory suggests that pre-existing cross-reactive memory T cells joined the SARS-CoV-2 response. Contracting CD4+ clones turned up mainly in the CM and EM memory subsets, whereas EMRA was where CD8+ clones were enriched. Balanced CD4/CD8 phenotypes were observed for clones contracting from day 15 to 85, whereas a bias towards CD4+ was observed for a second wave of clones expanding from day 15 to 37. Only a couple of mild cases were covered by the study, and larger cohorts that include severe cases with pre-infection samples were considered necessary.

The germline V gene encodes CDR1 SGHRS and CDR2 YFSETQ. Including the terminal cysteine and phenylalanine, the CDR3 comprises 16 residues. Here the CDR3 DNA is all that survives: 48 bases in frame from base 1. This clonotype has at least ten counts. No cognate antigen has been identified for it. At one end, the junction sequence differs from germline, possibly due to a read error. Sample: PBMCs or a T cell subset sorted from them (not recorded which). The rearrangement combines TRBV5-1 with TRBJ2-3, and 14 bases in between align with TRBD2. The receptor's source is a man aged 18 to 29 who had mild COVID-19 (a few samples of this study predate the infection). The sample titles of this study are shuffled in the database, so cell type and time point are left out; the donor was told from shared clones. The DNA reads TGTGCCAGCAGCCCGGGACTAGCGGGGGGCACAGATACGCAGTATTTT. This codes for CASSPGLAGGTDTQYF.